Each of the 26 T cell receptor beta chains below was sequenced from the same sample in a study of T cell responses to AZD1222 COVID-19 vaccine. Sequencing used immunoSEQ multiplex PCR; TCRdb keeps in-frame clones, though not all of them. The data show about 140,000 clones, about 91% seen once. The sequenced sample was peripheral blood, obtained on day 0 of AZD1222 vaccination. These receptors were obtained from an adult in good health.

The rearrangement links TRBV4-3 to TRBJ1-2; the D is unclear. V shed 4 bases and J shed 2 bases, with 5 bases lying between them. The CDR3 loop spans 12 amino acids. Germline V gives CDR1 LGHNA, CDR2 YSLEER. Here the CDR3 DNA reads TGCGCCAGCAGCCGTGGGAACTATGGCTACACCTTC. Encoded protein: CASSRGNYGYTF.

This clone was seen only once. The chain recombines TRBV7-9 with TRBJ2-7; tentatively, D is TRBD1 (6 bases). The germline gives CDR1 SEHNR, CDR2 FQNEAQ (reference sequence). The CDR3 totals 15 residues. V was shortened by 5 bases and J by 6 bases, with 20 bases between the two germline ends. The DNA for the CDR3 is TGTGCCAGCAGCACCCTCGGGGCAGGGGATCCCGAGCAGTACTTC. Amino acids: CASSTLGAGDPEQYF.

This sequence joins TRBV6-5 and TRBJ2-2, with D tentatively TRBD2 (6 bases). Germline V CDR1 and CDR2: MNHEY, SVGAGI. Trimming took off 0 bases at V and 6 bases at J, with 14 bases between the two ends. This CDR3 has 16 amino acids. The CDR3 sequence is CASSYSSGASAGELFF. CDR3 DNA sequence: TGTGCCAGCAGTTACTCGTCGGGAGCATCCGCCGGGGAGCTGTTTTTT.

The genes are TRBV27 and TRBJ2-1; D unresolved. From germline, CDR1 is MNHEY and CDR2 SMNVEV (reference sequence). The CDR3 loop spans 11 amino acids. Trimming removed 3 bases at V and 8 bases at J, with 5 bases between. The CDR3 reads CASSFLDEQFF. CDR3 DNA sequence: TGTGCCAGCAGTTTTCTAGATGAGCAGTTCTTC.

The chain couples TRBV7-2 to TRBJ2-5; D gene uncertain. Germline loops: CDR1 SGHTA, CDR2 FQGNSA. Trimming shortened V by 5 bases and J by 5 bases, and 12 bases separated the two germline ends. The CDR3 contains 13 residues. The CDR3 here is CASSARVGETQYF. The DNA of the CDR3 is TGTGCCAGCAGCGCACGAGTGGGGGAGACCCAGTACTTC.

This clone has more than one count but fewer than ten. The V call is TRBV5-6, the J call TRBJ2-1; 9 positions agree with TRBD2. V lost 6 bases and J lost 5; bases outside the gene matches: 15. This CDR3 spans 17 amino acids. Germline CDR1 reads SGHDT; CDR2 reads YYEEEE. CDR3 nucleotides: TGTGCCAGCACCTCAGGGATAGCGGGAGTGTGGAACAATGAGCAGTTCTTC. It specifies CASTSGIAGVWNNEQFF.

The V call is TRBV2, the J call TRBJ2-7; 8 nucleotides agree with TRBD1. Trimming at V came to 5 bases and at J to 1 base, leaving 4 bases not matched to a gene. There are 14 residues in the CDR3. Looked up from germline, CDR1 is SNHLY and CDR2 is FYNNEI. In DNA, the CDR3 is TGTGCCAGCAGTTTACAGGGGGTGTCCTACGAGCAGTACTTC. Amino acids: CASSLQGVSYEQYF.

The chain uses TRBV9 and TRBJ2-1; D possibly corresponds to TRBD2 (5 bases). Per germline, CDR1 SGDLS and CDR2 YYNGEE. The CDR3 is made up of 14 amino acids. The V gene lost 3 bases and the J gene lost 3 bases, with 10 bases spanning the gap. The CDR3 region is CASSAHRDYNEQFF. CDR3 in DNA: TGTGCCAGCAGCGCCCACCGGGACTACAATGAGCAGTTCTTC. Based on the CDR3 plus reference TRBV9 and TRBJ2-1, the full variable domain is DSGVTQTPKHLITATGQRVTLRCSPRSGDLSVYWYQQSLDQGLQFLIQYYNGEERAKGNILERFSAQQFPDLHSELNLSSLELGDSALYFCASSAHRDYNEQFFGPGTRLTVL.

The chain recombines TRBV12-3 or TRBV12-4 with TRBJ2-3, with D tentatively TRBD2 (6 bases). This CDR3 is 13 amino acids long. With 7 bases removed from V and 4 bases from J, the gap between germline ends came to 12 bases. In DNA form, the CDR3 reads TGTGCCAGCATCAAAGCGGGTCCAGATACGCAGTATTTT. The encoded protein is CASIKAGPDTQYF.

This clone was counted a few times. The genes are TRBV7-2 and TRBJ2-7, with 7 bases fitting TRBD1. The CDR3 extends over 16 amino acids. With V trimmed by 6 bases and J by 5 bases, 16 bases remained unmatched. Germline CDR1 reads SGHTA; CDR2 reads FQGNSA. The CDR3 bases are TGTGCCAGCAGTTCCGAGGGGCGGCAGGGGGTAAACGAGCAGTACTTC. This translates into CASSSEGRQGVNEQYF.

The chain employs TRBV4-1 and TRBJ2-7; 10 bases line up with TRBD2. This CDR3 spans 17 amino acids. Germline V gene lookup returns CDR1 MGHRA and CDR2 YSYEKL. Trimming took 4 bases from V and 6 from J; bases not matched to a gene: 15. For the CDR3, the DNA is TGCGCCAGCAGCCCCGCCCCAGTACCTAGCGGGAGTGGCGAGCAGTACTTC. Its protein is CASSPAPVPSGSGEQYF.

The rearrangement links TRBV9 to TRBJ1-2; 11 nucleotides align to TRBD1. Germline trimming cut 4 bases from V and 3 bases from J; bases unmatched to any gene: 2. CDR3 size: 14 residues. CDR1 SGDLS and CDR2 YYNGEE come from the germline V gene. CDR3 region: CASSRTGGDYGYTF. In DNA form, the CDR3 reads TGTGCCAGCAGCCGGACAGGGGGCGACTATGGCTACACCTTC.

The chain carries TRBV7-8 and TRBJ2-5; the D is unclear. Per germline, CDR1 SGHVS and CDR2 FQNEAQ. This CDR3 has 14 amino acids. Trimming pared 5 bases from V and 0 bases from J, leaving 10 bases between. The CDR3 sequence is CASSPLTYQETQYF. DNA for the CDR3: TGTGCCAGCAGCCCCCTCACGTACCAAGAGACCCAGTACTTC.

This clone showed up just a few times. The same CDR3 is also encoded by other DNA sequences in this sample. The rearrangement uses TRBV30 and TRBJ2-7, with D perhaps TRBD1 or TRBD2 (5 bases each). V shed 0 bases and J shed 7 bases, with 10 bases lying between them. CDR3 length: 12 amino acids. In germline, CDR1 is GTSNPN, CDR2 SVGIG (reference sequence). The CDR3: CAWSVVGDEQYF. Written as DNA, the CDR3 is TGTGCCTGGAGTGTAGTGGGGGATGAGCAGTACTTC.

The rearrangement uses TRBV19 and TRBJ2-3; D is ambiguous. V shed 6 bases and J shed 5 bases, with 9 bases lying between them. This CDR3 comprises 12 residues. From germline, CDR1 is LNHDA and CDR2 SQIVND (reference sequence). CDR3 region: CASRLSGDTQYF. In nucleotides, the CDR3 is TGTGCCAGTAGGCTATCCGGAGATACGCAGTATTTT.

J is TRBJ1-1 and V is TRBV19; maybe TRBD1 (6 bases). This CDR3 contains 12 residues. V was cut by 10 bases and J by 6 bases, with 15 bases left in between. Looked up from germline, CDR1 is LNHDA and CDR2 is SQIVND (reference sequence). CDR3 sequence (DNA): TGTGCCACCGGGAGGGGGGCCCCTGAAGCTTTCTTT. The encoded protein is CATGRGAPEAFF. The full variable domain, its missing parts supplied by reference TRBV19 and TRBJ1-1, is DGGITQSPKYLFRKEGQNVTLSCEQNLNHDAMYWYRQDPGQGLRLIYYSQIVNDFQKGDIAEGYSVSREKKESFPLTVTSAQKNPTAFYLCATGRGAPEAFFGQGTRLTVV.

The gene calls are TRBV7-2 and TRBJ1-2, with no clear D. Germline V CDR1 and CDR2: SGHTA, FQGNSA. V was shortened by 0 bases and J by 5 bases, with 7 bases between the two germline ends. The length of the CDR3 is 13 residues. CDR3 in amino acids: CASSLASSYGYTF. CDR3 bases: TGTGCCAGCAGCTTAGCCTCCTCATATGGCTACACCTTC.

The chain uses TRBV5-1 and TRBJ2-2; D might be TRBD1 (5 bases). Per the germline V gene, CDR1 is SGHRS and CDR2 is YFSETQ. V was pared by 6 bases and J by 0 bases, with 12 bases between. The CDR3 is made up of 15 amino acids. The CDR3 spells CASTSGKPNTGELFF. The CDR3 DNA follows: TGCGCCAGCACATCAGGGAAGCCGAACACCGGGGAGCTGTTTTTT.

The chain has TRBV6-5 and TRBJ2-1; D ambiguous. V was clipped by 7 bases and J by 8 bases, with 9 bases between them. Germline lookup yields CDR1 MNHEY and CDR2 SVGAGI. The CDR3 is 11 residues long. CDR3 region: CASNRADEQFF. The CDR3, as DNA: TGTGCCAGCAACAGAGCCGATGAGCAGTTCTTC.

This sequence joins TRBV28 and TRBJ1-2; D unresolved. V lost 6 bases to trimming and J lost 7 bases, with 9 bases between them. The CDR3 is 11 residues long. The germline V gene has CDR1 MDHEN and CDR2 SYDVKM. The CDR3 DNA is TGTGCCAGCAGATTCTTGGGTGGCTACACCTTC. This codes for CASRFLGGYTF.

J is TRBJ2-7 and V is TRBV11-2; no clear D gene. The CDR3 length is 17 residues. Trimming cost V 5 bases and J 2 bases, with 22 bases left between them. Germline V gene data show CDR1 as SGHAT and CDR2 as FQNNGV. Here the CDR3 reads CASSHIQWAGKAYEQYF. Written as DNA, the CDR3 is TGTGCCAGCAGCCACATCCAATGGGCAGGCAAAGCCTACGAGCAGTACTTC.

CDR3 protein: CASRSGTGLSQETQYF. Here the CDR3 DNA reads TGTGCCAGCAGATCCGGGACAGGGTTGTCCCAAGAGACCCAGTACTTC. V is TRBV5-4 and J is TRBJ2-5, with TRBD1 matching 9 bases. Germline-derived CDR1 and CDR2 are SGHNT and YYREEE (reference sequence). V was clipped by 5 bases and J by 1 base; unmatched bases: 9. This CDR3 contains 16 residues.

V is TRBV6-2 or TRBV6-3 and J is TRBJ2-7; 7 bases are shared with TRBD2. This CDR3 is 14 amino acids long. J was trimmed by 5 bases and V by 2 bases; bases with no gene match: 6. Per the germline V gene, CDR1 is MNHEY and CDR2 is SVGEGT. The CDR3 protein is CASSYRRESDEQYF. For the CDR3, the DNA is TGTGCCAGCAGTTACCGGCGGGAGAGCGACGAGCAGTACTTC.

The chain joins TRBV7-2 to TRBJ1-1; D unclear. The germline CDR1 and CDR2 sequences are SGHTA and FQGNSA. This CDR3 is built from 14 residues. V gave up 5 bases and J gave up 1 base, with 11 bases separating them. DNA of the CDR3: TGTGCCAGCAGCGCTCAAATGAGGAACACTGAAGCTTTCTTT. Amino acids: CASSAQMRNTEAFF.

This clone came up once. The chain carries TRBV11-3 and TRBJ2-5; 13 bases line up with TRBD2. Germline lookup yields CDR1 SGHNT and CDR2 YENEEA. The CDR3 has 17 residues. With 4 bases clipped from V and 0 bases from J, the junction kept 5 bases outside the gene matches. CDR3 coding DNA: TGTGCCAGCAGCTCTGGACTAGCGGGAGCCTACCAAGAGACCCAGTACTTC. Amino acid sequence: CASSSGLAGAYQETQYF.

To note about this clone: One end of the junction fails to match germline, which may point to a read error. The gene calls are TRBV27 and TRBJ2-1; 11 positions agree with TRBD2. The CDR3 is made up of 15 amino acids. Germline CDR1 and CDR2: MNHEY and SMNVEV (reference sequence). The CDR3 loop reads CASRGLAGGFNEQFF. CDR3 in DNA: TGTGCCAGCAGGGGGCTAGCGGGAGGATTCAATGAACAGTTCTTC.